The 30 T cell receptor beta chains listed next were all sequenced from one sample in a study of blood T cell repertoires in COVID-19. Sequencing was performed with immunoSEQ multiplex PCR; in TCRdb, only in-frame clones are kept and a portion is missing. Of about 180,000 clones in the sample, around 87% were seen once. Material: peripheral blood. These receptors were taken from a woman between 25 and 40 years old with active or convalescent COVID-19.

The CDR3, as DNA: TGTGCCAGCAGCTTGCTAGCGGGGGTTAGCACAGATACGCAGTATTTT. The encoded protein is CASSLLAGVSTDTQYF. J is TRBJ2-3 and V is TRBV5-6; 10 nucleotides match TRBD2. J gave up 0 bases and V 1 base, and 2 bases lay outside the gene matches. This CDR3 is built from 16 residues. Germline V lookup: CDR1 SGHDT, CDR2 YYEEEE.

The chain employs TRBV9 and TRBJ2-3; TRBD2 matches at 12 bases. The trim removed 0 bases at V and 4 bases at J, leaving 9 bases unmatched. Germline V gives CDR1 SGDLS, CDR2 YYNGEE. The CDR3 has 18 amino acids. CDR3 residues: CASSVAIPLAGGADTQYF. CDR3 in DNA: TGTGCCAGCAGCGTAGCCATACCCCTAGCGGGGGGGGCAGATACGCAGTATTTT. The variable domain in full, completed from reference TRBV9 and TRBJ2-3, reads DSGVTQTPKHLITATGQRVTLRCSPRSGDLSVYWYQQSLDQGLQFLIQYYNGEERAKGNILERFSAQQFPDLHSELNLSSLELGDSALYFCASSVAIPLAGGADTQYFGPGTRLTVL.

This chain joins TRBV9 and TRBJ2-1, with a weak D call TRBD2 (5 bases). CDR1 is SGDLS, CDR2 YYNGEE, per germline. The CDR3 covers 12 residues. Trimming removed 4 bases from V and 7 bases from J, with 9 bases in between. The CDR3 is CASSPWENEQFF. CDR3 coding DNA: TGTGCCAGCAGCCCCTGGGAGAATGAGCAGTTCTTC.

The V gene is TRBV27, the J gene TRBJ2-7; D ambiguous. The CDR3 is made up of 13 amino acids. Germline V lookup: CDR1 MNHEY, CDR2 SMNVEV (reference sequence). V was trimmed by 5 bases and J by 4 bases, leaving 12 bases between them. CDR3 nucleotides: TGTGCCAGCAGTCCACCAAACTCGTACGAGCAGTACTTC. This gives the protein CASSPPNSYEQYF.

V and J are TRBV7-4 and TRBJ1-4, with 7 nucleotides matching TRBD1. The V gene end was trimmed by 1 base and the J gene end by 7 bases; junction bases not matched to a gene: 9. The germline V gene encodes CDR1 SGHVT and CDR2 SQSDAQ. The CDR3 totals 16 residues. In DNA form, the CDR3 reads TGTGCCAGCAGCTTAGGAGAACAGGGGAAAGGTGAAAAACTGTTTTTT. It is translated as CASSLGEQGKGEKLFF.

Turning to this clone: Other DNA sequences of this sample code for an identical CDR3. V and J are TRBV3-1 (or the pseudogene TRBV3-2) and TRBJ2-1; 11 bases line up with TRBD2. This CDR3 is 15 amino acids long. The V segment lost 1 base and the J segment 4 bases; nucleotides outside the gene matches: 0. Germline CDR1 LGHDT, CDR2 YNNKEL (reference sequence). DNA of the CDR3: TGTGCCAGCAGCCAAGGACTAGCGGGGTACAATGAGCAGTTCTTC. Translated: CASSQGLAGYNEQFF.

This clone showed up just once. The chain has TRBV9 and TRBJ2-2, with TRBD2 as a possible D gene (6 bases). CDR1 SGDLS and CDR2 YYNGEE come from the germline V gene. The ends were cut back, 5 bases at V and 4 bases at J, with 18 bases in the middle. The CDR3 has 16 residues. CDR3: CASRDEEGTITGELFF. The CDR3 coding sequence is TGTGCCAGCAGGGATGAGGAGGGGACCATCACCGGGGAGCTGTTTTTT. The variable domain in full, with the rest retrieved from reference TRBV9 and TRBJ2-2, is DSGVTQTPKHLITATGQRVTLRCSPRSGDLSVYWYQQSLDQGLQFLIQYYNGEERAKGNILERFSAQQFPDLHSELNLSSLELGDSALYFCASRDEEGTITGELFFGEGSRLTVL.

This chain joins TRBV18 and TRBJ1-1, with 7 nucleotides matching TRBD1. This CDR3 is 16 amino acids long. The trim removed 5 bases at V and 1 base at J, leaving 10 bases unmatched. CDR1 is KGHSH and CDR2 is LQKENI in the germline V gene. CDR3 loop: CASSEGGQLRNTEAFF. CDR3 in DNA: TGTGCCAGCTCAGAAGGGGGACAGCTTAGGAACACTGAAGCTTTCTTT.

V is TRBV4-1 and J is TRBJ1-1, with unresolved D. Trimming stripped 0 bases from V and 4 bases from J, with 12 bases between. The CDR3 runs 15 residues. The germline CDR1 and CDR2 sequences are MGHRA and YSYEKL. The CDR3: CASSQEEVSSTEAFF. CDR3 coding DNA: TGCGCCAGCAGCCAAGAAGAGGTTTCGAGCACTGAAGCTTTCTTT.

This chain uses TRBV11-3 with TRBJ2-7, with D perhaps matching TRBD1 (6 bases). The CDR3 is 14 residues long. With 7 bases removed from V and 3 bases from J, the gap between germline ends came to 16 bases. Germline V gene data show CDR1 as SGHNT and CDR2 as YENEEA. This CDR3 is CASTPSTGHYEQYF. CDR3 nucleotide sequence: TGTGCCAGCACCCCGTCGACAGGACACTACGAGCAGTACTTC. The variable domain in full, with the rest retrieved from reference TRBV11-3 and TRBJ2-7, is EAGVVQSPRYKIIEKKQPVAFWCNPISGHNTLYWYLQNLGQGPELLIRYENEEAVDDSQLPKDRFSAERLKGVDSTLKIQPAELGDSAVYLCASTPSTGHYEQYFGPGTRLTVT.

This clone was seen a few times. Other DNA sequences in the same sample also yield this CDR3. The V gene is TRBV15, the J gene TRBJ1-1; D call uncertain. Trimming cost V 0 bases and J 5 bases, with 13 bases left between them. The germline CDR1 and CDR2 sequences are LNHNV and YYDKDF (reference sequence). The CDR3 is 15 amino acids. CDR3 sequence reads: CATSRDKGRRTEAFF. The CDR3 bases are TGTGCCACCAGCAGAGATAAAGGGAGGCGGACTGAAGCTTTCTTT.

The rearrangement uses TRBV19 and TRBJ1-2; 7 bases are shared with TRBD1. This CDR3 region has 13 residues. Germline CDR1 is LNHDA and CDR2 is SQIVND (reference sequence). V shed 9 bases, J shed 6 bases, and the junction held 10 bases outside the gene matches. Written as DNA, the CDR3 is TGTGCCAGCGCCCCCAGGGGGAGAGATGGCTACACCTTC. Translating gives CASAPRGRDGYTF.

V and J are TRBV10-2 and TRBJ2-6; possibly TRBD1 for D (6 bases). Per germline, CDR1 WSHSY and CDR2 SAAADI. V was trimmed by 7 bases and J by 0 bases, leaving 10 bases between them. This CDR3 has 15 amino acids. The CDR3 DNA follows: TGCGCCAGCAACGGACAGAGCTCTGGGGCCAACGTCCTGACTTTC. Its protein product is CASNGQSSGANVLTF.

This chain uses TRBV28 with TRBJ1-5, with D possibly TRBD1 on 6 matching bases. The CDR3 covers 14 residues. Trimming left V 5 bases short and J 4 bases short, with 12 bases between. Per germline, CDR1 MDHEN and CDR2 SYDVKM. CDR3 residues: CASSIYQGNQPQHF. The CDR3 DNA follows: TGTGCCAGCAGTATCTACCAGGGGAATCAGCCCCAGCATTTT.

The chain carries TRBV7-9 and TRBJ2-2; D remains ambiguous. The CDR3 has 14 amino acids. From germline, CDR1 is SEHNR and CDR2 FQNEAQ (reference sequence). V was clipped by 5 bases and J by 3 bases, with 10 bases between them. For the CDR3, the DNA is TGTGCCAGCAGCCCGAACGGTCACACCGGGGAGCTGTTTTTT. This gives the protein CASSPNGHTGELFF.

The chain is built from TRBV2 and TRBJ2-1, with D possibly matching TRBD1 (7 bases). Trimming shortened V by 8 bases and J by 5 bases, and 16 bases separated the two germline ends. This CDR3 has 14 residues. Germline loops: CDR1 SNHLY, CDR2 FYNNEI. The CDR3 sequence: CASEGASENNEQFF. CDR3 DNA: TGTGCCAGCGAGGGGGCTAGCGAAAACAATGAGCAGTTCTTC.

V and J are TRBV15 and TRBJ2-1; D not certain. There are 12 residues in the CDR3. The V gene lost 3 bases and the J gene lost 7 bases, with 7 bases spanning the gap. Looked up from germline, CDR1 is LNHNV and CDR2 is YYDKDF (reference sequence). The DNA of the CDR3 is TGTGCCACCAGCAGCGGTCATAATGAGCAGTTCTTC. It codes for CATSSGHNEQFF.

This sequence joins TRBV5-4 and TRBJ1-1, with 8 bases matching TRBD1. J lost 1 base, V lost 0 bases, and 2 bases had no gene match. This CDR3 comprises 15 residues. The V gene's germline CDR1 is SGHNT and CDR2 YYREEE (reference sequence). The CDR3: CASSLVGQGNTEAFF. The CDR3 nucleotides read TGTGCCAGCAGCTTGGTCGGACAGGGGAACACTGAAGCTTTCTTT.

The chain recombines TRBV2 with TRBJ1-1; no firm D call. Germline CDR1 is SNHLY and CDR2 is FYNNEI. V dropped 6 bases and J dropped 3 bases, with 11 bases sitting between them. The CDR3 consists of 13 residues. CDR3 nucleotides: TGTGCCAGCAGGGTAGAGGCGTACACTGAAGCTTTCTTT. Amino acids: CASRVEAYTEAFF. The full variable domain, its missing parts supplied by reference TRBV2 and TRBJ1-1, is EPEVTQTPSHQVTQMGQEVILRCVPISNHLYFYWYRQILGQKVEFLVSFYNNEISEKSEIFDDQFSVERPDGSNFTLKIRSTKLEDSAMYFCASRVEAYTEAFFGQGTRLTVV.

This chain uses TRBV4-1 with TRBJ1-4; tentative D call: TRBD1 (5 bases). V lost 3 bases and J lost 8, with 19 bases in between. The CDR3 spans 16 residues. Per germline, CDR1 MGHRA and CDR2 YSYEKL. The DNA for the CDR3 is TGCGCCAGCAGCCAGATGGCGGGGGGACTCGGGGAAAAACTGTTTTTT. Its protein product is CASSQMAGGLGEKLFF.

V gene TRBV6-6 combines with J gene TRBJ1-1; tentatively, D is TRBD1 (5 bases). V dropped 2 bases and J dropped 0 bases, with 7 bases sitting between them. Germline V lookup: CDR1 MNHNY, CDR2 SVGAGI (reference sequence). This CDR3 has 14 amino acids. CDR3 region: CASSYDSLNTEAFF. CDR3 nucleotides: TGTGCCAGCAGTTACGACAGCTTGAACACTGAAGCTTTCTTT.

V and J are TRBV19 and TRBJ2-4; 9 bases are a match to TRBD1. The V segment lost 5 bases and the J segment 0 bases; nucleotides outside the gene matches: 2. Germline assignment: CDR1 LNHDA and CDR2 SQIVND (reference sequence). The CDR3 totals 15 residues. The CDR3 sequence: CASSVDRGAKNIQYF. CDR3 DNA sequence: TGTGCCAGTAGTGTGGACAGGGGAGCCAAAAACATTCAGTACTTC.

This rearrangement joins TRBV28 to TRBJ1-2; D is uncertain. The CDR3 runs to 15 residues. V dropped 1 base and J dropped 1 base, with 10 bases sitting between them. Germline V CDR1 and CDR2: MDHEN, SYDVKM. CDR3 in DNA: TGTGCCAGCAGTTTATCGAGTTTTTTTAACTATGGCTACACCTTC. This codes for CASSLSSFFNYGYTF.

V usage is TRBV7-9 and J usage is TRBJ1-2; D is unclear. The V end lost 4 bases, the J end lost 5 bases, and 20 bases lay between the germline ends. This CDR3 is built from 16 residues. Germline V gene lookup returns CDR1 SEHNR and CDR2 FQNEAQ (reference sequence). This chain's CDR3 is CASSWTGREGEYGYTF. The CDR3 bases are TGTGCCAGCAGCTGGACTGGGCGGGAGGGAGAGTATGGCTACACCTTC.

The rearrangement joins TRBV30 to TRBJ1-6, with D perhaps TRBD1 (6 bases). Germline values: CDR1 GTSNPN, CDR2 SVGIG (reference sequence). The CDR3 extends over 16 amino acids. Trimming removed 1 base at V and 6 bases at J, with 16 bases between. In DNA form, the CDR3 reads TGTGCCTGGAGTGACAAGGACAGTAGTTTTAATTCACCCCTCCACTTT. It is translated as CAWSDKDSSFNSPLHF.

The J gene is TRBJ1-4, the V gene TRBV9; D is unclear. Germline assignment: CDR1 SGDLS and CDR2 YYNGEE. V gave up 0 bases and J gave up 3 bases, with 12 bases separating them. This CDR3 has 16 residues. The CDR3 DNA is TGTGCCAGCAGCGTAGGGCACCCTGCAGCTAATGAAAAACTGTTTTTT. Its translation: CASSVGHPAANEKLFF. Filled out from reference TRBV9 and TRBJ1-4, the complete variable domain reads DSGVTQTPKHLITATGQRVTLRCSPRSGDLSVYWYQQSLDQGLQFLIQYYNGEERAKGNILERFSAQQFPDLHSELNLSSLELGDSALYFCASSVGHPAANEKLFFGSGTQLSVL.

The genes are TRBV30 and TRBJ1-3; D is undetermined. V was pared by 7 bases and J by 0 bases, with 10 bases between. The CDR3 extends over 13 amino acids. CDR1 is GTSNPN, CDR2 SVGIG, per germline (reference sequence). The CDR3 sequence: CALTAVSGNTIYF. In DNA, the CDR3 is TGTGCCTTAACCGCAGTCTCTGGAAACACCATATATTTT.

Of note for this clone: The same CDR3 can be traced to other DNA sequences in this sample. The DNA of the CDR3 is TGTGCCAGCAGCCCGCTCCTGGGACACATGAACACTGAAGCTTTCTTT. It translates to CASSPLLGHMNTEAFF. The chain links TRBV7-2 to TRBJ1-1, with a tentative D call TRBD1 (6 bases). The CDR3 sequence is 16 residues long. Per germline, CDR1 SGHTA and CDR2 FQGNSA. V dropped 5 bases and J dropped 0 bases, with 16 bases sitting between them.

This clone was seen more than once but under ten times. V gene TRBV7-9 combines with J gene TRBJ1-5, with 9 bases matching TRBD1. The germline V gene encodes CDR1 SEHNR and CDR2 FQNEAQ (reference sequence). J lost 6 bases, V lost 5 bases, and 8 bases had no gene match. CDR3 size: 15 residues. DNA for the CDR3: TGTGCCAGCAGCCCGGGACAGGGTGGCCTTCAGCCCCAGCATTTT. The encoded protein is CASSPGQGGLQPQHF.

The gene calls are TRBV19 and TRBJ2-1; 9 bases fit TRBD2. Germline-derived CDR1 and CDR2 are LNHDA and SQIVND (reference sequence). The CDR3 totals 14 residues. Trimming at V came to 5 bases and at J to 7 bases, leaving 6 bases not matched to a gene. CDR3 in amino acids: CASSLASGINEQFF. CDR3 coding DNA: TGTGCCAGTAGTCTGGCTAGCGGGATTAATGAGCAGTTCTTC.